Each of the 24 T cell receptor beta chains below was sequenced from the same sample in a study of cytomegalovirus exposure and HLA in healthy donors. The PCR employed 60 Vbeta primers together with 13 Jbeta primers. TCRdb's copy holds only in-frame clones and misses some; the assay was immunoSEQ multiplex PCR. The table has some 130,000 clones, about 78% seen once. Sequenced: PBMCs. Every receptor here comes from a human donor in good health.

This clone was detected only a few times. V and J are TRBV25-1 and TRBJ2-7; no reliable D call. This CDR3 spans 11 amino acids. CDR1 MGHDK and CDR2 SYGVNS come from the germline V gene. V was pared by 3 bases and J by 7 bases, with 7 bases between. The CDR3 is CASSDFLEQYF. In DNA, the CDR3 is TGTGCCAGCAGTGATTTTCTGGAGCAGTACTTC.

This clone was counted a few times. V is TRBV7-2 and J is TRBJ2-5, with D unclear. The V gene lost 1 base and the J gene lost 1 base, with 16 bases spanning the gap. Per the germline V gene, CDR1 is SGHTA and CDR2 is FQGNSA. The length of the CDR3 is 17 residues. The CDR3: CASSLVGPPPSQETQYF. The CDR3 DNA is TGTGCCAGCAGCTTAGTGGGCCCTCCTCCTTCCCAAGAGACCCAGTACTTC.

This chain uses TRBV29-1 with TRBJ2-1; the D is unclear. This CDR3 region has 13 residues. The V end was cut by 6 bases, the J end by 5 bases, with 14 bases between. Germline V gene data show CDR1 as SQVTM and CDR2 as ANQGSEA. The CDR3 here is CSVVTPNNNEQFF. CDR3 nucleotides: TGCAGCGTAGTCACTCCCAATAACAATGAGCAGTTCTTC.

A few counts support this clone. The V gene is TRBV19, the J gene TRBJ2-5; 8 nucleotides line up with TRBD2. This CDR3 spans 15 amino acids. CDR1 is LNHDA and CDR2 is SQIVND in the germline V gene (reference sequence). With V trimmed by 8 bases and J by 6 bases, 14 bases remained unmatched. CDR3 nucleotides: TGTGCCAGTCGGTCCTTAGCGGGGCCCGGACAGACCCAGTACTTC. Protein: CASRSLAGPGQTQYF.

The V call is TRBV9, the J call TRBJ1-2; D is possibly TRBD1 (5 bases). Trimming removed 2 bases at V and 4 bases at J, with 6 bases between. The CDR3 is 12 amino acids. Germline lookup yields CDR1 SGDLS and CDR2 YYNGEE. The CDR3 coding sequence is TGTGCCAGCAGCGTCGACAGCTATGGCTACACCTTC. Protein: CASSVDSYGYTF.

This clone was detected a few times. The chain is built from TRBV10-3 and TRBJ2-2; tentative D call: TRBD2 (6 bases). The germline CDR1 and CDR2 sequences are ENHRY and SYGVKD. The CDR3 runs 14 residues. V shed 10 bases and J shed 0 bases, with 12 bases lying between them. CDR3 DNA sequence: TGTGCCACCCACGGGAGTTCGAACACCGGGGAGCTGTTTTTT. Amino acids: CATHGSSNTGELFF.

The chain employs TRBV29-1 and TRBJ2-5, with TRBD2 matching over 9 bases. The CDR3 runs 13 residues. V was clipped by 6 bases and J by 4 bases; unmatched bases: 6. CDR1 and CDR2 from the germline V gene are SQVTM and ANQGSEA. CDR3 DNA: TGCAGCGTCTCACTACTAGCGGGAGAGACCCAGTACTTC. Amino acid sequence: CSVSLLAGETQYF.

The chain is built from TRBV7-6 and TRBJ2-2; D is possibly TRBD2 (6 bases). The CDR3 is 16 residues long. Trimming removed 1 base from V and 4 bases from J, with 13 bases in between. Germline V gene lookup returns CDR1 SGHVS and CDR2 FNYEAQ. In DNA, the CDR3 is TGTGCCAGCAGCTTAGTAGGGACTTCGACCACCGGGGAGCTGTTTTTT. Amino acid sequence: CASSLVGTSTTGELFF.

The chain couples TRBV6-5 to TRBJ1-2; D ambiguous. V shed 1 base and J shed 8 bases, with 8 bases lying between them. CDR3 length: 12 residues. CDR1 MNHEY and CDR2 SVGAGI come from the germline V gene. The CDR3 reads CASSYWAGGYTF. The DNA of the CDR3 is TGTGCCAGCAGTTACTGGGCGGGCGGCTACACCTTC.

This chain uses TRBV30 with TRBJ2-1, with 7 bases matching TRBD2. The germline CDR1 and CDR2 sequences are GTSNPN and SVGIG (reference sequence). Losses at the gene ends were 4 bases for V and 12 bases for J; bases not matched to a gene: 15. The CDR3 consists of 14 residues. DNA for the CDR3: TGTGCCTGGACAGGGCGGGAGATGGCTACTGGGCAGTTCTTC. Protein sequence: CAWTGREMATGQFF.

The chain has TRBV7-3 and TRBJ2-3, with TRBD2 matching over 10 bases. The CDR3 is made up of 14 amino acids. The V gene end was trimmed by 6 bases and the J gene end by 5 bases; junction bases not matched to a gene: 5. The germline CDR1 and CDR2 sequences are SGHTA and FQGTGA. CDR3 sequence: CASRPRLAGDTQYF. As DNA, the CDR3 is TGTGCCAGCAGGCCCCGACTAGCGGGAGATACGCAGTATTTT.

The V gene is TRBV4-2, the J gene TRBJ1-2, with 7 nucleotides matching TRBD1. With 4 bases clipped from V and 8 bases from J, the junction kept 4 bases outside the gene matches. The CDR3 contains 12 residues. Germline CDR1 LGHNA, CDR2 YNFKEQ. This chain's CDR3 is CASSLGQVGYTF. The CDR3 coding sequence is TGTGCCAGCAGCCTCGGACAGGTGGGCTACACCTTC.

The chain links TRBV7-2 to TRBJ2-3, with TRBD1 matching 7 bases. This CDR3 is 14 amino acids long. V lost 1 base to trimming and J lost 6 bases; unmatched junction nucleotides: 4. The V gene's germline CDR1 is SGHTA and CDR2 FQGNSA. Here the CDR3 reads CASSLDRGRDTQYF. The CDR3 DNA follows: TGTGCCAGCAGCTTAGACAGGGGACGGGATACGCAGTATTTT.

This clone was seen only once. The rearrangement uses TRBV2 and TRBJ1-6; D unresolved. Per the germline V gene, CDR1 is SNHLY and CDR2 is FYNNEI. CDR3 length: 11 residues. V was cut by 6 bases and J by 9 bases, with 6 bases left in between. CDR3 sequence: CASSQASPLHF. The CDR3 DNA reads TGTGCCAGCAGCCAGGCTTCACCCCTCCACTTT.

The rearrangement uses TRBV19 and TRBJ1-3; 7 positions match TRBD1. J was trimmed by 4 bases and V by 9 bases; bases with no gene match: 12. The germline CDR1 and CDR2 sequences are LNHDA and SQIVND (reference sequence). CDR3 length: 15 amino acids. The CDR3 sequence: CASTRRGPPGNTIYF. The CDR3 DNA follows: TGTGCCAGCACCCGGAGGGGGCCACCAGGAAACACCATATATTTT.

In DNA form, the CDR3 reads TGTGCCAGCAGCCCTGGTTCGGGGGGGCTCCCCTACGAGCAGTACTTC. Translated: CASSPGSGGLPYEQYF. The rearrangement links TRBV9 to TRBJ2-7, with 8 nucleotides matching TRBD2. The germline gives CDR1 SGDLS, CDR2 YYNGEE. V shed 4 bases and J 2 bases; nucleotides not matched to a gene: 11. The CDR3 spans 16 residues. Filled out from reference TRBV9 and TRBJ2-7, the complete variable domain reads DSGVTQTPKHLITATGQRVTLRCSPRSGDLSVYWYQQSLDQGLQFLIQYYNGEERAKGNILERFSAQQFPDLHSELNLSSLELGDSALYFCASSPGSGGLPYEQYFGPGTRLTVT.

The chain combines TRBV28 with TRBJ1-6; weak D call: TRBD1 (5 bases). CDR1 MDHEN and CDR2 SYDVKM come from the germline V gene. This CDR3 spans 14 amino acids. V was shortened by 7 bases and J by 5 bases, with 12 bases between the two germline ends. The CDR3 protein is CASTPGGDNSPLHF. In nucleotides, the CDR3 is TGTGCCAGCACCCCTGGAGGGGATAATTCACCCCTCCACTTT.

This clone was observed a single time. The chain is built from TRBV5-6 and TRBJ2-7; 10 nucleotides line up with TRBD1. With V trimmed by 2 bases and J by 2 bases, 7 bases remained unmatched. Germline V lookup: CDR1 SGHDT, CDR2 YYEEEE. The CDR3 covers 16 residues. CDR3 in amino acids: CASSFLGQGTTYEQYF. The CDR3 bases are TGTGCCAGCAGCTTTTTGGGACAGGGGACAACCTACGAGCAGTACTTC.

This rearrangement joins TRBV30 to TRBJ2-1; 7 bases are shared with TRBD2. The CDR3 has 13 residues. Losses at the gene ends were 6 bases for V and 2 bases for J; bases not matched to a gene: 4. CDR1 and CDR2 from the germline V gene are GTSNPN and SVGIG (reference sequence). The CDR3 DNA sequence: TGTGCCTGCATAAGCGGGACCTACAATGAGCAGTTCTTC. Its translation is CACISGTYNEQFF.

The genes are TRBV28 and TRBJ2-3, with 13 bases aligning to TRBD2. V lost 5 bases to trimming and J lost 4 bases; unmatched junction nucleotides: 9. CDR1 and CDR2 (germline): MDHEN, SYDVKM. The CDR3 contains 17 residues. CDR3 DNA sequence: TGTGCCAGCAGTCCCGGACTAGCGGGAGTGTGGGCAGATACGCAGTATTTT. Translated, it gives CASSPGLAGVWADTQYF. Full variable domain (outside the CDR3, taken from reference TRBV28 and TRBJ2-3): DVKVTQSSRYLVKRTGEKVFLECVQDMDHENMFWYRQDPGLGLRLIYFSYDVKMKEKGDIPEGYSVSREKKERFSLILESASTNQTSMYLCASSPGLAGVWADTQYFGPGTRLTVL.

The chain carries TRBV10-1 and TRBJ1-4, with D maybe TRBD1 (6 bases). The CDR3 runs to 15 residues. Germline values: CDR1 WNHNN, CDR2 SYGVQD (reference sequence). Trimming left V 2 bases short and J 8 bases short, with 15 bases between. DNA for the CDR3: TGCGCCAGCAGTGAGACTACAGGGCGTCGGGAAAAACTGTTTTTT. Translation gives CASSETTGRREKLFF.

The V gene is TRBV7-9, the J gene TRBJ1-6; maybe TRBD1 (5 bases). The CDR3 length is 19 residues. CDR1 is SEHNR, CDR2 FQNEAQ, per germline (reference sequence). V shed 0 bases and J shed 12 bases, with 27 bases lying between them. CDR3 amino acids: CASSLAGGDPWGSRLPLHF. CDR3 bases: TGTGCCAGCAGCTTAGCTGGGGGGGACCCATGGGGTTCCAGATTACCCCTCCACTTT.

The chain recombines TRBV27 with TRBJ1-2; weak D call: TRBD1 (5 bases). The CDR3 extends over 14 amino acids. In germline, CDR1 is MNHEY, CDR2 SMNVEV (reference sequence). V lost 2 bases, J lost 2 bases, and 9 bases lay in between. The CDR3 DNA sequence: TGTGCCAGCAGTTTACAGGGAGGGAACTATGGCTACACCTTC. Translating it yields CASSLQGGNYGYTF.

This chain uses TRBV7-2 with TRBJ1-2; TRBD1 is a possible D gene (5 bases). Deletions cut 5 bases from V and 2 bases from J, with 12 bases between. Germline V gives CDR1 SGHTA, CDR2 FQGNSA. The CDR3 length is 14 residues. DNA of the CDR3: TGTGCCAGCAGCCCCCGACAGAGGAACTATGGCTACACCTTC. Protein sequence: CASSPRQRNYGYTF.